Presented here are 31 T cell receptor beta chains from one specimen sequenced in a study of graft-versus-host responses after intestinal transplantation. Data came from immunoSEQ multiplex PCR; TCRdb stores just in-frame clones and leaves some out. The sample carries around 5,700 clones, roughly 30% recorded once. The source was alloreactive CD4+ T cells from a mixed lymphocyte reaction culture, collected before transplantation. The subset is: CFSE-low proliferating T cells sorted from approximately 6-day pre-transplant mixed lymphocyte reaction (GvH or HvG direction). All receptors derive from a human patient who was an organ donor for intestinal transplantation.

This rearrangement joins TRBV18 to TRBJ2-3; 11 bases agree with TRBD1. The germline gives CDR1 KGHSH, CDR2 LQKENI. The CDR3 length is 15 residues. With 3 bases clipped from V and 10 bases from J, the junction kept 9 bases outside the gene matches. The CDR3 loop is CASSPGQGATEAQYF. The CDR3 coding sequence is TGTGCCAGCTCACCCGGACAGGGGGCTACTGAGGCGCAGTATTTT.

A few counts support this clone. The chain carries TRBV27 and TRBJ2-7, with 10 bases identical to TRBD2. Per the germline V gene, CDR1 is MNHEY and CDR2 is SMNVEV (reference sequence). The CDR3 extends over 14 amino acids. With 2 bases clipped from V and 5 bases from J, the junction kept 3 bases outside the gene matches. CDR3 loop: CASSLSGGVNEQYF. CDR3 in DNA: TGTGCCAGCAGTTTAAGCGGGGGGGTAAACGAGCAGTACTTC.

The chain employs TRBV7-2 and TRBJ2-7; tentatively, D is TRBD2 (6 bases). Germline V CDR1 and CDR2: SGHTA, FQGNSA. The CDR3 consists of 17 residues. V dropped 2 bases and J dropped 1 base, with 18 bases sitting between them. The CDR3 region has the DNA TGTGCCAGCAGCTTAAGACGCCAACTAGCCTTTTCCTACGAGCAGTACTTC. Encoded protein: CASSLRRQLAFSYEQYF.

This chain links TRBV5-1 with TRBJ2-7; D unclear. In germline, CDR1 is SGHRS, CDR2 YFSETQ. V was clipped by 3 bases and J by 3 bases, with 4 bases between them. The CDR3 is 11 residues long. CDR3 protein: CASSSLYEQYF. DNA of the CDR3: TGCGCCAGCAGCTCACTCTACGAGCAGTACTTC.

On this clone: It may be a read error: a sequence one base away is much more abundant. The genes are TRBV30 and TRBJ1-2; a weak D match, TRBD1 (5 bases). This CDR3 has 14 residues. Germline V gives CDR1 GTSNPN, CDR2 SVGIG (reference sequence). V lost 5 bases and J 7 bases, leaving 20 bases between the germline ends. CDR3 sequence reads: CAWWPGRAGGGYTF. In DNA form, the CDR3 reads TGTGCCTGGTGGCCGGGGCGGGCCGGGGGTGGCTACACCTTC.

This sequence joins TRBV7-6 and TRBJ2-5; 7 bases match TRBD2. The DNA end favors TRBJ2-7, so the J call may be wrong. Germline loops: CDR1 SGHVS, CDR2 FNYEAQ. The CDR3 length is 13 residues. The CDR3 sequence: CASSSSGAYEQYF. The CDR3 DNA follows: TGTGCCAGCAGCTCTAGCGGAGCCTACGAGCAGTACTTC.

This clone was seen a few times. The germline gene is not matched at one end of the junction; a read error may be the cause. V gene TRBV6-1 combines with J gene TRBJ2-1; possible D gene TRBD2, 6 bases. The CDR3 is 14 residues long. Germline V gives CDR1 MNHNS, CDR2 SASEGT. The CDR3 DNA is TGTGCCAGCCGTGACGGGGGCTCCTACAATGAGCAGTTCTTC. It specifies CASRDGGSYNEQFF.

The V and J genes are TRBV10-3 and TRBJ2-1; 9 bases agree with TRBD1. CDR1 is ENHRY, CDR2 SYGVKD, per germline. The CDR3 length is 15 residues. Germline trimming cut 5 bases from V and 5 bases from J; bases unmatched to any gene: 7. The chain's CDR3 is CAISLDRGWDNEQFF. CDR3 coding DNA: TGTGCCATCAGTTTGGACAGGGGCTGGGACAATGAGCAGTTCTTC.

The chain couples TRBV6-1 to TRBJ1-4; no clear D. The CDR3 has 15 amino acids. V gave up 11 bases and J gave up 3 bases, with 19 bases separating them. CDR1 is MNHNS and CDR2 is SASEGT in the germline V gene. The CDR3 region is CAGRGTGRSNEKLFF. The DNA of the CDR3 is TGTGCCGGGAGAGGTACGGGCCGGTCTAATGAAAAACTGTTTTTT.

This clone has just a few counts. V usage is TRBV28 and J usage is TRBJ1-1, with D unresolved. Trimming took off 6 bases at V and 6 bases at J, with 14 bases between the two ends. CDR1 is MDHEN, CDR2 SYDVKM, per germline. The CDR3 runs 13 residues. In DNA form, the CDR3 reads TGTGCCAGCAGCCCCTACCAGGTCGCTGAAGCTTTCTTT. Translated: CASSPYQVAEAFF. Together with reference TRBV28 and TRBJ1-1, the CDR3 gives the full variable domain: DVKVTQSSRYLVKRTGEKVFLECVQDMDHENMFWYRQDPGLGLRLIYFSYDVKMKEKGDIPEGYSVSREKKERFSLILESASTNQTSMYLCASSPYQVAEAFFGQGTRLTVV.

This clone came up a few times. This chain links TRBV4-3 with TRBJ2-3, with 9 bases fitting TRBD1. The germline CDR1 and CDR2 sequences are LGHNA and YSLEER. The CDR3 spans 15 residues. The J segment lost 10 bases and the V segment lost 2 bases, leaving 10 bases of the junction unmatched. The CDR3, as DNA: TGCGCCAGCAGCCAAACCGAGAACAGGGGGCTTCCGCAGTATTTT. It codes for CASSQTENRGLPQYF.

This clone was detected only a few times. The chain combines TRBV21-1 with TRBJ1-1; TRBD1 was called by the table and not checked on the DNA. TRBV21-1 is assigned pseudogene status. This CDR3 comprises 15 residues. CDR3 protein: CASSIIRDRNTEAFF. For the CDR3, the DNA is TGTGCCAGCAGCATCATACGGGACAGGAACACTGAAGCTTTCTTT.

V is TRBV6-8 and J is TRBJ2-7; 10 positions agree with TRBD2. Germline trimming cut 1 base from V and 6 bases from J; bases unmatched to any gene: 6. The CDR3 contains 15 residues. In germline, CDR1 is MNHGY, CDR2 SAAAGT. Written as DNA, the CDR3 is TGTGCCAGCAGTTACTTGTCCCTAGCGGGAGTCGAGCAGTACTTC. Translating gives CASSYLSLAGVEQYF.

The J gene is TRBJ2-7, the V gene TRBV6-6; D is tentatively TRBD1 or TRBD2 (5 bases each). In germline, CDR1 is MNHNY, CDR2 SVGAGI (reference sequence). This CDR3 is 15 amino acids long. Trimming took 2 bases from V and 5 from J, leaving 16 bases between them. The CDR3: CASSYVGVSLNEQYF. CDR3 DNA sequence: TGTGCCAGCAGTTACGTGGGGGTGTCCCTAAACGAGCAGTACTTC.

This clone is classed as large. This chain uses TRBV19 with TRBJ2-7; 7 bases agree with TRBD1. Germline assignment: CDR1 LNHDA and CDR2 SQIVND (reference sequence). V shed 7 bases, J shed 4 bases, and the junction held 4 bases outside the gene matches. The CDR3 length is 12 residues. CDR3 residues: CASTSTGYEQYF. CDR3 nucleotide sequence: TGTGCCAGTACCTCGACAGGGTACGAGCAGTACTTC.

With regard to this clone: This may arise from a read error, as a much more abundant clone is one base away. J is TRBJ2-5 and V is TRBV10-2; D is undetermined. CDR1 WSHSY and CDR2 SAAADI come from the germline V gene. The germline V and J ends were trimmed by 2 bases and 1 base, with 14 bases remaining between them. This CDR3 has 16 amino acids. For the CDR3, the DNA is TGCGCCAGCAGTGAGCCTAGGCCGGGCCGCCAAGAGACCCAGTACTTC. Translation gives CASSEPRPGRQETQYF.

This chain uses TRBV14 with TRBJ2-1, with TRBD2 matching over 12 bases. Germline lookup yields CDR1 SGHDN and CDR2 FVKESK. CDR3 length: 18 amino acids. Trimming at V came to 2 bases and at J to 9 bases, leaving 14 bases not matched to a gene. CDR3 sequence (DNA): TGTGCCAGCAGCCAATTTGGGGGCCTAGCGGGGGGGCCGAGTGAGCAGTTCTTC. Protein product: CASSQFGGLAGGPSEQFF.

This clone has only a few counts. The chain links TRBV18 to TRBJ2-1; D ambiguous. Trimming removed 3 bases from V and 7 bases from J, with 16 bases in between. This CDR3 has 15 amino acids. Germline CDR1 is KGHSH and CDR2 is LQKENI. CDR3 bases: TGTGCCAGCTCACCTCCCTTAAAACATGGGAATGAGCAGTTCTTC. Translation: CASSPPLKHGNEQFF. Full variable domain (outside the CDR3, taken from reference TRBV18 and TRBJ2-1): NAGVMQNPRHLVRRRGQEARLRCSPMKGHSHVYWYRQLPEEGLKFMVYLQKENIIDESGMPKERFSAEFPKEGPSILRIQQVVRGDSAAYFCASSPPLKHGNEQFFGPGTRLTVL.

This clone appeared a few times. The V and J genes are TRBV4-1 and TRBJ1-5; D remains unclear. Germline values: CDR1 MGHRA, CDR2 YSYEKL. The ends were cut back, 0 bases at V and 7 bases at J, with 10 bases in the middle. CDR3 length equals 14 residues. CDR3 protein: CASSQELVVQPQHF. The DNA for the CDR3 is TGCGCCAGCAGCCAAGAGCTAGTAGTGCAGCCCCAGCATTTT.

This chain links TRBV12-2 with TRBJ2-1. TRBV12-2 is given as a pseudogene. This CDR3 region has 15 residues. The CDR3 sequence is CASPHSPLWYNEQFF. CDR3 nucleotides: TGTGCAAGTCCCCATTCACCTCTGTGGTACAATGAGCAGTTCTTC.

Here the CDR3 reads CASIPAGPYNEQFF. In DNA, the CDR3 is TGTGCCAGCATCCCCGCGGGGCCTTACAATGAGCAGTTCTTC. The chain is built from TRBV5-7 and TRBJ2-1; D is perhaps TRBD2 (6 bases). TRBV5-7 carries the ORF label, with uncertain function. The CDR3 sequence is 14 residues long. The V end lost 6 bases, the J end lost 4 bases, and 14 bases lay between the germline ends.

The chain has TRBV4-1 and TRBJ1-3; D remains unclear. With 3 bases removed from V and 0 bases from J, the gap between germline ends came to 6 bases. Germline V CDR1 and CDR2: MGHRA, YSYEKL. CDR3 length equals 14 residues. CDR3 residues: CASSHVLSGNTIYF. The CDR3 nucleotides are TGCGCCAGCAGCCATGTTCTCTCTGGAAACACCATATATTTT.

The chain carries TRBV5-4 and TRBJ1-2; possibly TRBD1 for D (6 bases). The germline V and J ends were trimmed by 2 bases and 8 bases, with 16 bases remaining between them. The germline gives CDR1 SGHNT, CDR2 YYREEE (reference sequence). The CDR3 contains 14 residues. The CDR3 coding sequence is TGTGCCAGCAGCTTACAGGGTCTTCTTATAGGCTACACCTTC. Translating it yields CASSLQGLLIGYTF.

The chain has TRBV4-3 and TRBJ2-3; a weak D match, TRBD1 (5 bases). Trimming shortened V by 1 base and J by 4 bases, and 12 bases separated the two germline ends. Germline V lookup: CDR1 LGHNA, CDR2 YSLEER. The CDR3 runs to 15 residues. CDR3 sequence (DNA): TGCGCCAGCAGCCAAGTTACTCTAGGGGCAGATACGCAGTATTTT. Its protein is CASSQVTLGADTQYF.

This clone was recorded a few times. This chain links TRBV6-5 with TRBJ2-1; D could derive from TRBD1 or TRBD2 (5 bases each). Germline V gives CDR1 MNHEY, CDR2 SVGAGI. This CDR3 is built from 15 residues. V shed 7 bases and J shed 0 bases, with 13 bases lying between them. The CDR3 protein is CASTRDLLSYNEQFF. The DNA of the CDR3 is TGTGCCAGCACCAGGGACCTTCTCTCCTACAATGAGCAGTTCTTC.

This chain's CDR3 is CASSYFRTGIYGYTF. The CDR3 DNA is TGTGCCAGCAGTTACTTTCGGACAGGGATCTATGGCTACACCTTC. The chain links TRBV6-7 to TRBJ1-2; the match to TRBD1 covers 8 bases. TRBV6-7 is flagged as an ORF with uncertain function. The CDR3 consists of 15 residues. Unmatched junction bases numbered 5, after V lost 1 base and J lost 4 bases.

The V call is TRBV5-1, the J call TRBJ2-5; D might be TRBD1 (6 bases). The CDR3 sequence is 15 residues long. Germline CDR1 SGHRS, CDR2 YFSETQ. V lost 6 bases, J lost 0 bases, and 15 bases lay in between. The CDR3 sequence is CASTSLGQYQETQYF. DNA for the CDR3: TGCGCCAGCACCTCACTCGGACAGTACCAAGAGACCCAGTACTTC.

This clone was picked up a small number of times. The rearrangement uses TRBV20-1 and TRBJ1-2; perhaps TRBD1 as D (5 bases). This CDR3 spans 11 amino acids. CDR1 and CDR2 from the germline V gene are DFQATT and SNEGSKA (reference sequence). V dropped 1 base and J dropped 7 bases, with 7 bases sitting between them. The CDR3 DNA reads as TGCAGTGCTAGAGTGCAGGGTGGCTACACCTTC. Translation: CSARVQGGYTF.

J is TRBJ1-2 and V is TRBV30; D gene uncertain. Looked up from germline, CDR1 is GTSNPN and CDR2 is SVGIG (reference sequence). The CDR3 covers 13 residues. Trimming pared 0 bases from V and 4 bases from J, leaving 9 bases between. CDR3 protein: CAWSVQGLYGYTF. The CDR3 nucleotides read TGTGCCTGGAGTGTACAAGGGCTCTATGGCTACACCTTC.

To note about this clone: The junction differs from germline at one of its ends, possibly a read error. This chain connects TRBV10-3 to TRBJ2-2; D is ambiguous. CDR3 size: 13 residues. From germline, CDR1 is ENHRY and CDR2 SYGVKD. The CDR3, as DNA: TGTGCCAGCAGTGAAATGATTCAGGGGGAGCTGTTTTTT. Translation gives CASSEMIQGELFF.

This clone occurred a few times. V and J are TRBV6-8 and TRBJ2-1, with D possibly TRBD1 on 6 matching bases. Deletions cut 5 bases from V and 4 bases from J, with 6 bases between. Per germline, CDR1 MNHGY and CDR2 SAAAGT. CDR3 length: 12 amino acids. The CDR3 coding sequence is TGTGCCAGCAGTACAGGGTACAATGAGCAGTTCTTC. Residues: CASSTGYNEQFF.